This T cell receptor (beta chain) comes out of a study of CD8+CD57+ T cells in acquired aplastic anemia. Overall study findings and caveats: The same twenty-nine CD8+ CDR3 sequences occurred in patients and in controls.

The CDR3 sequence is 11 residues long. In germline, CDR1 is MNHNS, CDR2 SASEGT. In patients chosen for sequencing, flow cytometry had shown CD8+CD57+ cell expansion. Severe acquired aplastic anemia was the diagnosis recorded for all patients. Blood came from patients not yet given any therapy. Turning to this clonotype: No antigen is known for it. The junction differs from germline at one of its ends, possibly a read error.

Profiling that covered TCR beta VDJ and CDR3 relied on genomic DNA as its template. TCRdb used MiXCR to reprocess the reads, holding one entry per CDR3 protein. The table lists roughly 150,000 distinct CDR3 sequences, under 55% of them singletons. The source of this sequence is a human donor with aplastic anemia. The material sequenced was sorted CD4+, CD8+, or CD8+CD57+ T cells (not recorded which) from PBMCs. This chain links TRBV6-1 with TRBJ2-3; 7 bases fit TRBD2. The CDR3 nucleotides read TGCCGACTAGCTCCCACAGATACGCAGTATTTT. Its protein product is CRLAPTDTQYF.